This is a list of T cell receptor beta chains from one sample in a study of T cell responses to AZD1222 COVID-19 vaccine. The assay was immunoSEQ multiplex PCR, and TCRdb's table has in-frame clones only and misses some. The sample gives 150,000 to 200,000 clones, about 91% of which show up once; around 0.98% is in the top ten. The specimen comprised peripheral blood, sampled 28 days after the second AZD1222 dose. The receptors originated from an adult who received the AZD1222 COVID-19 vaccine. Each CDR3 is given with its conserved first and last residue. The D gene is left open where the match is weak. Not all rows give a size; the values are once, few, many and, for expanded clones, a class.

abundance: .; v_gene: TRBV2; d_gene: TRBD1; j_gene: TRBJ1-2; CDR3nt: TGTGCCAGCAGTGACCGGGACAGGGGCTTTAGTGGCTACACCTTC; CDR3aa: CASSDRDRGFSGYTF
abundance: .; v_gene: TRBV2; d_gene: .; j_gene: TRBJ1-2; CDR3nt: TGTGCCAGCAGTGACTACGGGGGCTATGGCTACACCTTC; CDR3aa: CASSDYGGYGYTF
abundance: .; v_gene: TRBV18; d_gene: TRBD1; j_gene: TRBJ1-1; CDR3nt: TGTGCCAGCTCACCTCCCCAGGGGGGGAACACTGAAGCTTTCTTT; CDR3aa: CASSPPQGGNTEAFF
abundance: .; v_gene: TRBV2; d_gene: .; j_gene: TRBJ2-2; CDR3nt: TGTGCCACCTTACCCCTCACCGGGGAGCTGTTTTTT; CDR3aa: CATLPLTGELFF
abundance: .; v_gene: TRBV6-5; d_gene: .; j_gene: TRBJ1-1; CDR3nt: TGTGCCAGCAGTTACTCGGATGGAGACACTGAAGCTTTCTTT; CDR3aa: CASSYSDGDTEAFF
abundance: .; v_gene: TRBV29-1; d_gene: .; j_gene: TRBJ2-3; CDR3nt: TGCAGCGTTGAAGATTACCGGACAGATACGCAGTATTTT; CDR3aa: CSVEDYRTDTQYF
abundance: .; v_gene: TRBV6-5; d_gene: .; j_gene: TRBJ2-7; CDR3nt: TGTGCCAGCATAGGGTGGTCGAACGAGCAGTACTTC; CDR3aa: CASIGWSNEQYF
abundance: .; v_gene: TRBV7-9; d_gene: .; j_gene: TRBJ1-1; CDR3nt: TGTGCCAGCAGCTTAATGCAGACTGAAGCTTTCTTT; CDR3aa: CASSLMQTEAFF
abundance: .; v_gene: TRBV2; d_gene: .; j_gene: TRBJ1-3; CDR3nt: TGTGCCAGCAGTGAGGGCAGGTCTCATGGAAACACCATATATTTT; CDR3aa: CASSEGRSHGNTIYF
abundance: .; v_gene: TRBV7-2; d_gene: TRBD1; j_gene: TRBJ2-7; CDR3nt: TGTGCCAGCAGCTTAAGTGTAATAAGACAGGGGGCGGTGGAGCAGTACTTC; CDR3aa: CASSLSVIRQGAVEQYF
abundance: once; v_gene: TRBV18; d_gene: TRBD1; j_gene: TRBJ2-7; CDR3nt: TGTGCCAGCTCACCAGGACAGGGGCGTTACGAGCAGTACTTC; CDR3aa: CASSPGQGRYEQYF
abundance: .; v_gene: TRBV19; d_gene: .; j_gene: TRBJ1-2; CDR3nt: TGTGCCAGTAGTACCCAACGGACGGCTAGTACCTTC; CDR3aa: CASSTQRTASTF
abundance: .; v_gene: TRBV2; d_gene: .; j_gene: TRBJ2-7; CDR3nt: TGTGCCAGCAGTCCCGAGCAACGACAGTCGCAGTACTTC; CDR3aa: CASSPEQRQSQYF
abundance: .; v_gene: TRBV5-1; d_gene: TRBD1; j_gene: TRBJ1-1; CDR3nt: TGCGCCAGCAGCTTGGGTAGAGGTGGGACAGGGAACACTGAAGCTTTCTTT; CDR3aa: CASSLGRGGTGNTEAFF
abundance: .; v_gene: TRBV2; d_gene: .; j_gene: TRBJ1-2; CDR3nt: TGTGCCAGCAGTGAAGTGGAGGGGAATGGCTACACCTTC; CDR3aa: CASSEVEGNGYTF
abundance: few; v_gene: TRBV27; d_gene: TRBD1; j_gene: TRBJ1-2; CDR3nt: TGTGCCAGCAGTTCCCCATCCCGACAGGGAAACTATGGCTACACCTTC; CDR3aa: CASSSPSRQGNYGYTF
abundance: .; v_gene: TRBV18; d_gene: .; j_gene: TRBJ1-1; CDR3nt: TGTGCCAGCTCACCTCCGGGGGGGGGACCCGAAGCTTTCTTT; CDR3aa: CASSPPGGGPEAFF
abundance: .; v_gene: TRBV9; d_gene: .; j_gene: TRBJ1-2; CDR3nt: TGTGCCAGCAGTGAAACGGGTTTTTATGGCTACACCTTC; CDR3aa: CASSETGFYGYTF
abundance: .; v_gene: TRBV6-6; d_gene: .; j_gene: TRBJ2-2; CDR3nt: TGTGCCAGCAGGGACAGAACCAACACCGGGGAGCTGTTTTTT; CDR3aa: CASRDRTNTGELFF
abundance: few; v_gene: TRBV5-6; d_gene: TRBD2; j_gene: TRBJ2-5; CDR3nt: TGTGCCAGCAGCGTGGGGGGGTGGCAAGAGACCCAGTACTTC; CDR3aa: CASSVGGWQETQYF
abundance: once; v_gene: TRBV12-5; d_gene: .; j_gene: TRBJ2-4; CDR3nt: TGTGCTAGTGGTTTGGAAGGGAGAGAGGGCATTCAGTACTTC; CDR3aa: CASGLEGREGIQYF
abundance: .; v_gene: TRBV5-1; d_gene: .; j_gene: TRBJ2-3; CDR3nt: TGCGCCAGCAGCTTGGACGGTGACAACACAGATACGCAGTATTTT; CDR3aa: CASSLDGDNTDTQYF
abundance: once; v_gene: TRBV6-1; d_gene: .; j_gene: TRBJ1-3; CDR3nt: TGTGCCAGCAGTGAATCTATTCGACAGTCACTCTCTGGAAACACCATATATTTT; CDR3aa: CASSESIRQSLSGNTIYF
abundance: .; v_gene: TRBV12-5; d_gene: .; j_gene: TRBJ1-2; CDR3nt: TGTGCTAGTGGTCCCGGGACGTACTATGGCTACACCTTC; CDR3aa: CASGPGTYYGYTF
abundance: .; v_gene: TRBV19; d_gene: .; j_gene: TRBJ1-2; CDR3nt: TGTGCCAGTAGTATAGGGAGAGGGGACGGCTACACCTTC; CDR3aa: CASSIGRGDGYTF
abundance: once; v_gene: TRBV2; d_gene: TRBD1; j_gene: TRBJ1-5; CDR3nt: TGTGCCAGCAGTGATCAAAGGGGGCGCGTTAGTGTTGAGCCCCAGCATTTT; CDR3aa: CASSDQRGRVSVEPQHF
abundance: .; v_gene: TRBV19; d_gene: .; j_gene: TRBJ2-2; CDR3nt: TGTGCCAGTAGTATTGGCGGGGAGCTGTTTTTT; CDR3aa: CASSIGGELFF
abundance: .; v_gene: TRBV12-3/TRBV12-4; d_gene: .; j_gene: TRBJ1-2; CDR3nt: TGTGCCAGCAGTTTAGGCCGGTTTGGTGGCTACACCTTC; CDR3aa: CASSLGRFGGYTF
abundance: .; v_gene: TRBV20-1; d_gene: TRBD2; j_gene: TRBJ2-1; CDR3nt: TGCAGTGCTAGTGGTCTAGCGGGGGCCAATGAGCAGTTCTTC; CDR3aa: CSASGLAGANEQFF
abundance: .; v_gene: TRBV6-1; d_gene: .; j_gene: TRBJ2-7; CDR3nt: TGTGCCAGCAGTGAATTGGGGGGGCTCTACGAGCAGTACTTC; CDR3aa: CASSELGGLYEQYF
abundance: .; v_gene: TRBV14; d_gene: .; j_gene: TRBJ2-1; CDR3nt: TGTGCCAGCAGCCTAAGACCCGGCAATGAGCAGTTCTTC; CDR3aa: CASSLRPGNEQFF
abundance: few; v_gene: TRBV6-5; d_gene: .; j_gene: TRBJ1-6; CDR3nt: TGTGCCAGCAGTTATGGTTGGATCGGAGGGTCACCCCTCCACTTT; CDR3aa: CASSYGWIGGSPLHF
abundance: .; v_gene: TRBV27; d_gene: TRBD1; j_gene: TRBJ1-5; CDR3nt: TGTGCCAGCAGTCCGACAGGGGCGAGCAATCAGCCCCAGCATTTT; CDR3aa: CASSPTGASNQPQHF
abundance: .; v_gene: TRBV19; d_gene: TRBD1; j_gene: TRBJ1-5; CDR3nt: TGTGCCAGTAGTATAAGTGCAGGGGGCGGCCTCAATCAGCCCCAGCATTTT; CDR3aa: CASSISAGGGLNQPQHF
abundance: .; v_gene: TRBV11-2; d_gene: TRBD2; j_gene: TRBJ2-5; CDR3nt: TGTGCCAGCAGCTTTATGGGACTATTCAAGACCCAGTACTTC; CDR3aa: CASSFMGLFKTQYF
abundance: .; v_gene: TRBV7-9; d_gene: .; j_gene: TRBJ1-2; CDR3nt: TGTGCCAGCAGCTCCATAGAACCCATCAACTATGGCTACACCTTC; CDR3aa: CASSSIEPINYGYTF
abundance: .; v_gene: TRBV10-1; d_gene: .; j_gene: TRBJ1-5; CDR3nt: TGCGCCAGCAGTGAGTCCTTTCAGCCCCAGCATTTT; CDR3aa: CASSESFQPQHF
abundance: .; v_gene: TRBV5-1; d_gene: .; j_gene: TRBJ2-1; CDR3nt: TGCGCCAGCAGCTTGAGCCAGAAGGGCGATGAGCAGTTCTTC; CDR3aa: CASSLSQKGDEQFF
abundance: .; v_gene: TRBV10-3; d_gene: .; j_gene: TRBJ1-1; CDR3nt: TGTGCCATCAGTGAGCGACAGGAGAACACTGAAGCTTTCTTT; CDR3aa: CAISERQENTEAFF
abundance: .; v_gene: TRBV30; d_gene: .; j_gene: TRBJ1-1; CDR3nt: TGTGCCTGGAGTGTACCGGGGGGCCGAGCGTTT; CDR3aa: CAWSVPGGRAF
abundance: .; v_gene: TRBV7-2; d_gene: TRBD1; j_gene: TRBJ1-2; CDR3nt: TGTGCCAGCAGCCCCGCTCGACAGGGGGGCTACACCTTC; CDR3aa: CASSPARQGGYTF
abundance: few; v_gene: TRBV30; d_gene: .; j_gene: TRBJ1-5; CDR3nt: TGTGCCTGGAACAGGTATAGCAATCAGCCCCAGCATTTT; CDR3aa: CAWNRYSNQPQHF
abundance: once; v_gene: TRBV6-5; d_gene: TRBD1; j_gene: TRBJ1-2; CDR3nt: TGTGCCAGCAGTTACCACCGACAGGGATTTAACTATGGCTACACCTTC; CDR3aa: CASSYHRQGFNYGYTF
abundance: .; v_gene: TRBV6-5; d_gene: TRBD2; j_gene: TRBJ2-7; CDR3nt: TGTGCCAGCAGTTACAGAGCGGGGGGGCTAGGGGAGCAGTACTTC; CDR3aa: CASSYRAGGLGEQYF
abundance: .; v_gene: TRBV7-7; d_gene: TRBD2; j_gene: TRBJ2-5; CDR3nt: TGTGCCAGCAGCTTAGGACTAGCGGGGGGCGTGGAGACCCAGTACTTC; CDR3aa: CASSLGLAGGVETQYF
abundance: .; v_gene: TRBV29-1; d_gene: .; j_gene: TRBJ1-1; CDR3nt: TGCAGCGTCGCGGTCGGGCAGGACACTGAAGCTTTCTTT; CDR3aa: CSVAVGQDTEAFF
abundance: .; v_gene: TRBV7-9; d_gene: .; j_gene: TRBJ1-1; CDR3nt: TGTGCCAGCAGCTTAGTCTCTGTGAACACTGAAGCTTTCTTT; CDR3aa: CASSLVSVNTEAFF
abundance: .; v_gene: TRBV19; d_gene: .; j_gene: TRBJ1-2; CDR3nt: TGTGCCAGTAGTACAGAGAAGCTCCTCTATGGCTACACCTTC; CDR3aa: CASSTEKLLYGYTF
abundance: .; v_gene: TRBV28; d_gene: .; j_gene: TRBJ1-1; CDR3nt: TGTGCCAGCAGCAACCCGGCACAGGGGAACACTGAAGCTTTCTTT; CDR3aa: CASSNPAQGNTEAFF
abundance: .; v_gene: TRBV6-1; d_gene: .; j_gene: TRBJ1-4; CDR3nt: TGTGCCAGCAGTGACGGGACAAAGGTCCCAATTCTGTTTTTT; CDR3aa: CASSDGTKVPILFF
abundance: .; v_gene: TRBV25-1; d_gene: .; j_gene: TRBJ2-7; CDR3nt: TGTGCCAGCAGTGAATCCCCGGGGGACTACGAGCAGTACTTC; CDR3aa: CASSESPGDYEQYF
abundance: .; v_gene: TRBV19; d_gene: .; j_gene: TRBJ1-2; CDR3nt: TGTGCCAGTAGCCACCGCTCAGGGGTCGGGTATGGCTACACCTTC; CDR3aa: CASSHRSGVGYGYTF
abundance: .; v_gene: TRBV2; d_gene: .; j_gene: TRBJ2-7; CDR3nt: TGTGCCAGCATAGACAGCCCCTACGAGCAGTACTTC; CDR3aa: CASIDSPYEQYF
abundance: .; v_gene: TRBV20-1; d_gene: .; j_gene: TRBJ2-3; CDR3nt: TGCAGTGCTAGCGGCGACTATACGCAGTATTTT; CDR3aa: CSASGDYTQYF
abundance: .; v_gene: TRBV18; d_gene: .; j_gene: TRBJ1-1; CDR3nt: TGTGCCAGCTCACCACCAGGGAAAGGAACGAACACTGAAGCTTTCTTT; CDR3aa: CASSPPGKGTNTEAFF
abundance: medium-sized; v_gene: TRBV10-3; d_gene: .; j_gene: TRBJ1-2; CDR3nt: TGTGCCATCCGAGGGACGGGGAACTATGGCTACACCTTC; CDR3aa: CAIRGTGNYGYTF
abundance: few; v_gene: TRBV7-2; d_gene: .; j_gene: TRBJ2-7; CDR3nt: TGTGCCAGCAGCTTAGTCTTGGCAGCCTACGAGCAGTACTTC; CDR3aa: CASSLVLAAYEQYF